Each of the 29 T cell receptor beta chains below was sequenced from the same sample in a study of cytomegalovirus exposure and HLA in healthy donors. 13 Jbeta primers and 60 Vbeta primers were used for the PCR. Repertoires were generated with immunoSEQ multiplex PCR, while TCRdb's copy carries only in-frame clones and drops some. The table records around 120,000 clones, about 72% of them present only once. Material: PBMCs. These receptors were collected from a man aged 30 to 45 in good health and CMV-seropositive.

The gene calls are TRBV5-1 and TRBJ2-7; 8 bases align to TRBD1. The junction had 10 bases not matched to a gene; V was cut back by 0 bases and J by 5 bases. Germline-derived CDR1 and CDR2 are SGHRS and YFSETQ. The CDR3 is 16 amino acids. CDR3 bases: TGCGCCAGCAGCTTGGCTGACAGGGGAATTAAGGACGAGCAGTACTTC. Protein product: CASSLADRGIKDEQYF.

The chain couples TRBV4-3 to TRBJ1-1, with D tentatively TRBD1 (6 bases). Germline CDR1 and CDR2: LGHNA and YSLEER. There are 17 residues in the CDR3. V dropped 3 bases and J dropped 6 bases, with 23 bases sitting between them. CDR3 residues: CASSHARDRLGRAEAFF. DNA of the CDR3: TGCGCCAGCAGCCATGCGAGAGACAGGCTAGGGCGTGCTGAAGCTTTCTTT.

The chain couples TRBV5-8 to TRBJ2-7; 8 bases map to TRBD2. The CDR3 length is 16 residues. J gave up 0 bases and V 4 bases, and 9 bases lay outside the gene matches. Germline V gene sequence: CDR1 SGHTS, CDR2 YDEGEE. The CDR3: CASSKAAGVGSYEQYF. CDR3 coding DNA: TGTGCCAGCAGCAAAGCAGCGGGAGTGGGCTCCTACGAGCAGTACTTC.

The chain uses TRBV7-9 and TRBJ1-1; perhaps TRBD1 as D (6 bases). The germline V and J ends were trimmed by 5 bases and 3 bases, with 25 bases remaining between them. The CDR3 extends over 18 amino acids. From germline, CDR1 is SEHNR and CDR2 FQNEAQ (reference sequence). The chain's CDR3 is CASSASPGRLPGDTEAFF. In DNA form, the CDR3 reads TGTGCCAGCAGCGCGAGCCCGGGACGGTTGCCAGGGGACACTGAAGCTTTCTTT.

This clone was seen a handful of times. This sequence joins TRBV5-8 and TRBJ1-1; no reliable D call. Between the trimmed V and J ends, which lost 2 bases and 6 bases, there was a span of 11 bases. CDR3 length equals 13 residues. Per germline, CDR1 SGHTS and CDR2 YDEGEE. Here the CDR3 DNA reads TGTGCCAGCAGCTTAATCCGGGAGGCTGAAGCTTTCTTT. This translates into CASSLIREAEAFF.

This chain uses TRBV28 with TRBJ1-1; a weak D match, TRBD1 (5 bases). Germline CDR1 and CDR2: MDHEN and SYDVKM. The CDR3 length is 15 residues. Trimming removed 6 bases from V and 1 base from J, with 15 bases in between. CDR3 coding DNA: TGTGCCAGCAGACCACCGGGACTGTGGAACACTGAAGCTTTCTTT. It specifies CASRPPGLWNTEAFF.

V is TRBV27 and J is TRBJ2-1; 13 bases are shared with TRBD2. The CDR3 is 14 amino acids. V gave up 6 bases and J gave up 10 bases; unmatched junction bases: 6. CDR1 and CDR2 from the germline V gene are MNHEY and SMNVEV (reference sequence). This CDR3 reads CASRLAGGSAEQFF. In DNA, the CDR3 is TGTGCCAGCAGACTAGCGGGAGGGAGTGCCGAGCAGTTCTTC.

The sample holds a few counts of this clone. The rearrangement uses TRBV7-9 and TRBJ2-5; 9 bases align to TRBD1. Trimming took 5 bases from V and 5 from J; bases not matched to a gene: 21. Germline V gives CDR1 SEHNR, CDR2 FQNEAQ (reference sequence). This CDR3 has 19 amino acids. Written as DNA, the CDR3 is TGTGCCAGCAGCCCCAATAAAGACCGGGACAGGGCCTTGACGGAGACCCAGTACTTC. Its protein is CASSPNKDRDRALTETQYF.

The V and J genes are TRBV9 and TRBJ2-1; no clear D gene. Trimming removed 1 base at V and 9 bases at J, with 8 bases between. The length of the CDR3 is 12 residues. Germline V gene lookup returns CDR1 SGDLS and CDR2 YYNGEE. The CDR3 is CASSVISSEQFF. The CDR3 nucleotides are TGTGCCAGCAGCGTAATTTCCAGTGAGCAGTTCTTC.

This chain joins TRBV7-9 and TRBJ1-3, with 8 bases aligning to TRBD1. Germline values: CDR1 SEHNR, CDR2 FQNEAQ (reference sequence). V shed 5 bases, J shed 3 bases, and the junction held 3 bases outside the gene matches. The CDR3 is 14 residues long. CDR3 sequence: CASSPQGGGNTIYF. The CDR3 coding sequence is TGTGCCAGCAGCCCACAGGGGGGTGGAAACACCATATATTTT.

This clone was detected a few times. CDR3 in amino acids: CASSQTCYRTSGRIYEQYF. The CDR3 coding sequence is TGTGCCAGCAGCCAAACCTGCTACAGGACTAGCGGGCGGATCTACGAGCAGTACTTC. This rearrangement joins TRBV4-2 to TRBJ2-7; 11 bases fit TRBD2. The J segment lost 3 bases and the V segment lost 2 bases, leaving 15 bases of the junction unmatched. This CDR3 contains 19 residues. CDR1 is LGHNA, CDR2 YNFKEQ, per germline.

On this clone itself: The conserved final phenylalanine or tryptophan is absent from the CDR3, which likely points to a read error. This chain joins TRBV7-3 and TRBJ2-7; 7 positions match TRBD2. V trimming: 1 base; J trimming: 0 bases; junction bases outside the gene matches: 3. This CDR3 is built from 15 residues. Germline V gene data show CDR1 as SGHTA and CDR2 as FQGTGA. Written as DNA, the CDR3 is TGTGCCAGCAGCTTAAACGGCGGGAGCTCCTACGAGCAGTACCTC. This gives the protein CASSLNGGSSYEQYL.

The CDR3 is CSVELATDTGELFF. As DNA, the CDR3 is TGCAGCGTTGAGCTGGCGACAGACACCGGGGAGCTGTTTTTT. The chain recombines TRBV29-1 with TRBJ2-2, with a possible D match to TRBD1 (5 bases). Germline assignment: CDR1 SQVTM and CDR2 ANQGSEA. The V gene lost 3 bases and the J gene lost 3 bases, with 11 bases spanning the gap. This CDR3 region has 14 residues.

This rearrangement joins TRBV4-1 to TRBJ2-2; unclear D gene. The ends were cut back, 1 base at V and 2 bases at J, with 11 bases in the middle. The CDR3 length is 16 residues. Germline assignment: CDR1 MGHRA and CDR2 YSYEKL. This CDR3 is CASSQVASPNTGELFF. The CDR3 DNA is TGCGCCAGCAGCCAAGTGGCCAGTCCTAACACCGGGGAGCTGTTTTTT.

The chain has TRBV10-2 and TRBJ2-7; TRBD1 matches at 8 bases. The trim removed 4 bases at V and 2 bases at J, leaving 13 bases unmatched. CDR3 length equals 17 residues. Germline values: CDR1 WSHSY, CDR2 SAAADI. Here the CDR3 reads CASSGLTSGGEPYEQYF. CDR3 nucleotide sequence: TGCGCCAGCAGTGGCCTAACCTCAGGGGGCGAACCCTACGAGCAGTACTTC.

This clone was recorded a few times. The chain uses TRBV6-6 and TRBJ1-5; D gene unclear. This CDR3 is 13 amino acids long. CDR1 is MNHNY, CDR2 SVGAGI, per germline (reference sequence). Trimming left V 6 bases short and J 6 bases short, with 12 bases between. This CDR3 reads CASRSVGAQPQHF. CDR3 nucleotide sequence: TGTGCCAGCAGGTCGGTGGGAGCTCAGCCCCAGCATTTT.

With regard to this clone: Other DNA sequences of this sample code for an identical CDR3. V and J are TRBV2 and TRBJ2-1; 12 positions match TRBD2. The CDR3 spans 15 residues. CDR1 is SNHLY, CDR2 FYNNEI, per germline. V shed 6 bases and J 1 base; nucleotides not matched to a gene: 1. CDR3 bases: TGTGCCAGCAGGGGGACTAGCGGGTCCTACAATGAGCAGTTCTTC. Its translation: CASRGTSGSYNEQFF.

V usage is TRBV2 and J usage is TRBJ2-2, with D possibly TRBD2 on 7 matching bases. The V end lost 8 bases, the J end lost 5 bases, and 18 bases lay between the germline ends. The CDR3 consists of 15 residues. CDR1 is SNHLY, CDR2 FYNNEI, per germline. This chain's CDR3 is CASGGGGRWTGELFF. CDR3 DNA: TGTGCCAGCGGGGGGGGCGGGAGATGGACCGGGGAGCTGTTTTTT.

The rearrangement joins TRBV5-1 to TRBJ2-1, with no clear D. V lost 0 bases and J lost 10, with 14 bases in between. Germline V gene data show CDR1 as SGHRS and CDR2 as YFSETQ. This CDR3 contains 14 residues. The CDR3 loop is CASSLVTSLREQFF. CDR3 DNA sequence: TGCGCCAGCAGCTTGGTCACTTCGCTCCGGGAGCAGTTCTTC.

The rearrangement joins TRBV7-2 to TRBJ2-3, with D possibly matching TRBD2 (7 bases). In germline, CDR1 is SGHTA, CDR2 FQGNSA. V lost 6 bases to trimming and J lost 7 bases, with 17 bases between them. CDR3 length equals 14 residues. Written as DNA, the CDR3 is TGTGCCAGCAGGTCTGGGGGGGCGAGATATACGCAGTATTTT. Translation gives CASRSGGARYTQYF.

J is TRBJ2-7 and V is TRBV9, with TRBD2 as a possible D gene (5 bases). Germline lookup yields CDR1 SGDLS and CDR2 YYNGEE. This CDR3 has 13 amino acids. Trimming shortened V by 4 bases and J by 2 bases, and 10 bases separated the two germline ends. This chain's CDR3 is CASSRTGAYEQYF. As DNA, the CDR3 is TGTGCCAGCAGCCGCACCGGGGCCTACGAGCAGTACTTC. The full variable domain, completed using reference TRBV9 and TRBJ2-7, is DSGVTQTPKHLITATGQRVTLRCSPRSGDLSVYWYQQSLDQGLQFLIQYYNGEERAKGNILERFSAQQFPDLHSELNLSSLELGDSALYFCASSRTGAYEQYFGPGTRLTVT.

The chain carries TRBV15 and TRBJ1-5; D gene ambiguous. The CDR3 runs to 17 residues. In germline, CDR1 is LNHNV, CDR2 YYDKDF (reference sequence). Trimming removed 0 bases from V and 0 bases from J, with 12 bases in between. The CDR3 loop is CATSRDRGSYSNQPQHF. CDR3 DNA: TGTGCCACCAGCAGAGATCGAGGATCATATAGCAATCAGCCCCAGCATTTT.

This chain connects TRBV29-1 to TRBJ2-3, with D possibly TRBD1 on 6 matching bases. The germline V gene has CDR1 SQVTM and CDR2 ANQGSEA. The V end was cut by 4 bases, the J end by 6 bases, with 8 bases between. CDR3 length: 11 amino acids. The CDR3, as DNA: TGCAGCGTTGTAAGGGGGGATACGCAGTATTTT. This sequence encodes CSVVRGDTQYF.

This clone has only a few counts. The V and J genes are TRBV28 and TRBJ1-2, with 7 bases aligning to TRBD1. The junction had 8 bases not matched to a gene; V was cut back by 10 bases and J by 6 bases. This CDR3 is built from 12 residues. Looked up from germline, CDR1 is MDHEN and CDR2 is SYDVKM. CDR3: CATLGTDHGYTF. As DNA, the CDR3 is TGTGCCACCCTAGGGACAGATCATGGCTACACCTTC.

V gene TRBV5-1 combines with J gene TRBJ1-1; D gene unclear. V lost 5 bases to trimming and J lost 1 base, with 21 bases between them. Germline V gene sequence: CDR1 SGHRS, CDR2 YFSETQ. This CDR3 has 17 residues. The CDR3 region is CASSLNLVGRGNTEAFF. For the CDR3, the DNA is TGCGCCAGCAGTCTTAACTTGGTTGGGCGGGGGAACACTGAAGCTTTCTTT.

This clone was seen a few times. This sequence joins TRBV5-6 and TRBJ1-1; perhaps TRBD1 as D (5 bases). V was pared by 2 bases and J by 6 bases, with 17 bases between. The V gene's germline CDR1 is SGHDT and CDR2 YYEEEE. This CDR3 is 15 amino acids long. CDR3 in amino acids: CASSFVLVQGSEAFF. The DNA of the CDR3 is TGTGCCAGCAGCTTCGTTTTGGTTCAGGGCTCTGAAGCTTTCTTT.

This clone was observed a handful of times. The V and J genes are TRBV5-1 and TRBJ2-7; 7 bases agree with TRBD2. Germline assignment: CDR1 SGHRS and CDR2 YFSETQ. The CDR3 loop spans 14 amino acids. Trimming removed 1 base from V and 6 bases from J; junction bases left unmatched: 7. This CDR3 is CASSLRGLETEQYF. In DNA, the CDR3 is TGCGCCAGCAGCTTGAGAGGACTAGAGACCGAGCAGTACTTC.

The V and J genes are TRBV15 and TRBJ1-4; possibly TRBD1 for D (6 bases). Trimming pared 3 bases from V and 7 bases from J, leaving 18 bases between. The CDR3 has 16 residues. From germline, CDR1 is LNHNV and CDR2 YYDKDF (reference sequence). The CDR3 DNA reads TGTGCCACCAGCAGCCTCGGGGGGACAAACACTGAAAAACTGTTTTTT. The encoded protein is CATSSLGGTNTEKLFF. The full variable domain, with the rest looked up from reference TRBV15 and TRBJ1-4, is DAMVIQNPRYQVTQFGKPVTLSCSQTLNHNVMYWYQQKSSQAPKLLFHYYDKDFNNEADTPDNFQSRRPNTSFCFLDIRSPGLGDTAMYLCATSSLGGTNTEKLFFGSGTQLSVL.

This chain connects TRBV19 to TRBJ2-2, with 8 positions matching TRBD2. The V segment lost 0 bases and the J segment 3 bases; nucleotides outside the gene matches: 3. The CDR3 runs to 16 residues. The germline V gene encodes CDR1 LNHDA and CDR2 SQIVND (reference sequence). In DNA, the CDR3 is TGTGCCAGTAGTATAGACGCGGGAGGATACACCGGGGAGCTGTTTTTT. This sequence encodes CASSIDAGGYTGELFF.